Presented here are 11 T cell receptor beta chains from one specimen sequenced in a study of CD8+ T cells in alopecia areata. Treatment indicated: oral pan-JAK inhibitor, 5-10 mg twice daily. Extraction and reverse transcription of RNA yielded cDNA as the sequencing template. Sequenced by immunoSEQ multiplex PCR; TCRdb stores in-frame clones only, minus some. The sample lists about 250,000 clones, approximately 60% seen once, with around 0.92% in the top ten. Material: CD4+ T cells sorted from blood, obtained around week 54, from a patient treated with tofacitinib. Source of these receptors: a human donor with alopecia areata.

V usage is TRBV10-3 and J usage is TRBJ1-6; 8 bases agree with TRBD1. In germline, CDR1 is ENHRY, CDR2 SYGVKD. Trimming cost V 5 bases and J 9 bases; bases outside gene matches: 6. The CDR3 totals 14 residues. The CDR3 spells CAISQGAVGSPLHF. The CDR3 DNA follows: TGTGCCATCAGTCAGGGGGCGGTAGGTTCACCCCTCCACTTT.

This clone was recorded a few times. The chain has TRBV30 and TRBJ1-4; no reliable D call. The CDR3 is 13 residues long. V gave up 2 bases and J gave up 4 bases, with 8 bases separating them. CDR1 is GTSNPN, CDR2 SVGIG, per germline (reference sequence). This CDR3 reads CAWSYRSNEKLFF. DNA of the CDR3: TGTGCCTGGAGTTACCGGAGTAATGAAAAACTGTTTTTT.

The chain couples TRBV15 to TRBJ1-3; D gene ambiguous. The CDR3 has 13 residues. The V gene's germline CDR1 is LNHNV and CDR2 YYDKDF (reference sequence). The germline V and J ends were trimmed by 0 bases and 8 bases, with 8 bases remaining between them. The CDR3 DNA is TGTGCCACCAGCAGAGATCGGCTGGACACCATATATTTT. Translated: CATSRDRLDTIYF.

This clone occurred a few times. The same CDR3 also results from other DNA sequences found in this sample. J is TRBJ2-2 and V is TRBV29-1; 7 nucleotides match TRBD1. The ends lost 6 bases at V and 0 bases at J; junction bases unmatched: 1. The V gene's germline CDR1 is SQVTM and CDR2 ANQGSEA. The CDR3 spans 13 residues. CDR3 nucleotide sequence: TGCAGCGTCGGGACAGCGAACACCGGGGAGCTGTTTTTT. Translated, it gives CSVGTANTGELFF.

The V call is TRBV6-5, the J call TRBJ1-1; no reliable D call. CDR1 MNHEY and CDR2 SVGAGI come from the germline V gene. Trimming removed 2 bases from V and 0 bases from J, with 4 bases in between. The CDR3 has 13 residues. The CDR3 DNA reads as TGTGCCAGCAGTTACATTATGAACACTGAAGCTTTCTTT. It specifies CASSYIMNTEAFF.

J is TRBJ2-7 and V is TRBV25-1, with 9 nucleotides matching TRBD2. CDR3 length: 16 residues. Trimming took 3 bases from V and 5 from J; bases not matched to a gene: 11. Germline assignment: CDR1 MGHDK and CDR2 SYGVNS. CDR3 sequence (DNA): TGTGCCAGCAGTGAGGCAAGCGGGGGGTATGGGCACGAGCAGTACTTC. Its protein product is CASSEASGGYGHEQYF.

The rearrangement links TRBV19 to TRBJ2-5; possibly TRBD2 for D (5 bases). This CDR3 is built from 14 residues. Germline V gene lookup returns CDR1 LNHDA and CDR2 SQIVND (reference sequence). The germline V and J ends were trimmed by 6 bases and 3 bases, with 14 bases remaining between them. CDR3 DNA: TGTGCCAGTAGGACTACAGTTGGGGAAGAGACCCAGTACTTC. As protein: CASRTTVGEETQYF. The complete variable domain, with remaining parts taken from reference TRBV19 and TRBJ2-5, reads DGGITQSPKYLFRKEGQNVTLSCEQNLNHDAMYWYRQDPGQGLRLIYYSQIVNDFQKGDIAEGYSVSREKKESFPLTVTSAQKNPTAFYLCASRTTVGEETQYFGPGTRLLVL.

This clone occurred a few times. J is TRBJ1-2 and V is TRBV7-9; 10 bases line up with TRBD1. Germline trimming cut 5 bases from V and 4 bases from J; bases unmatched to any gene: 4. Germline assignment: CDR1 SEHNR and CDR2 FQNEAQ (reference sequence). CDR3 length equals 14 residues. This CDR3 is CASSRQGAGYGYTF. The DNA for the CDR3 is TGTGCCAGCAGCAGACAGGGGGCGGGCTATGGCTACACCTTC.

This clone was seen only a few times. Other DNA sequences in this specimen translate into the identical CDR3. The rearrangement uses TRBV4-3 and TRBJ2-2; no definite D call. Deletions cut 0 bases from V and 5 bases from J, with 7 bases between. CDR1 LGHNA and CDR2 YSLEER come from the germline V gene. The CDR3 totals 14 residues. In DNA form, the CDR3 reads TGCGCCAGCAGCCAAGATCTAGGGACCGGGGAGCTGTTTTTT. This encodes CASSQDLGTGELFF.

The J gene is TRBJ2-1, the V gene TRBV14; D tentatively reads TRBD1 or TRBD2 (5 bases each). Trimming cost V 3 bases and J 9 bases, with 6 bases left between them. The CDR3 totals 11 residues. CDR1 is SGHDN, CDR2 FVKESK, per germline. For the CDR3, the DNA is TGTGCCAGCAGCCAGGGGGTTGAGCAGTTCTTC. Its translation: CASSQGVEQFF.

This clone has only a few counts. For the CDR3, the DNA is TGCGCCAGCAGCTTGGCCCAAGATACGCAGTATTTT. Amino acid sequence: CASSLAQDTQYF. The V gene is TRBV5-1, the J gene TRBJ2-3; no firm D call. The CDR3 spans 12 residues. From germline, CDR1 is SGHRS and CDR2 YFSETQ. The V and J ends lost 0 bases and 5 bases respectively, with 4 bases between them.